The 20 T cell receptor beta chains below come from one sample, sequenced in a study of neurological immune-mediated disorders. TCRdb recomputed calls from the 5' RACE reads with MiXCR, one row per CDR3 protein. The sample holds approximately 46,000 distinct CDR3 sequences, 9% to 10% seen once. Time point of the sample: longitudinal time-point 1 (baseline). The sample consisted of PBMCs. These receptors all come from a woman aged 40 to 50 in good health.

This clonotype occurred many times. The chain links TRBV7-7 to TRBJ2-1; 14 bases line up with TRBD2. After removal of 4 bases from V and 7 bases from J, the junction contained 6 bases not matched to a gene. The CDR3 sequence is 16 residues long. Germline assignment: CDR1 SSHAT and CDR2 FNYEAQ (reference sequence). In DNA form, the CDR3 reads TGTGCCAGCAGCTGGGGGACTAGCGGGAGTACGAATGAGCAGTTCTTC. Translating it yields CASSWGTSGSTNEQFF.

This clonotype was seen at least ten times. The J gene is TRBJ1-4, the V gene TRBV20-1; 8 nucleotides match TRBD1. This CDR3 has 13 amino acids. CDR1 is DFQATT and CDR2 is SNEGSKA in the germline V gene (reference sequence). Trimming at V came to 6 bases and at J to 8 bases, leaving 8 bases not matched to a gene. CDR3 sequence reads: CSAETGVDEKLFF. DNA of the CDR3: TGCAGTGCGGAGACAGGGGTAGACGAAAAACTGTTTTTT.

This clonotype was detected only a few times. This rearrangement joins TRBV30 to TRBJ2-7, with D possibly TRBD2 on 6 matching bases. The CDR3 has 13 residues. Trimming left V 3 bases short and J 2 bases short, with 11 bases between. Germline V gene sequence: CDR1 GTSNPN, CDR2 SVGIG (reference sequence). CDR3 amino acids: CAWRTGAPYEQYF. DNA of the CDR3: TGTGCCTGGAGGACGGGAGCGCCCTACGAGCAGTACTTC.

V is TRBV6-6 and J is TRBJ1-2; D is unresolved. CDR1 is MNHNY, CDR2 SVGAGI, per germline (reference sequence). This CDR3 region has 14 residues. The V end was cut by 2 bases, the J end by 4 bases, with 11 bases between. The CDR3 DNA reads TGTGCCAGCAGTTACGTGGACCAATTCTATGGCTACACCTTC. The encoded protein is CASSYVDQFYGYTF.

This clonotype was recorded at least ten times. In DNA, the CDR3 is TGCGCCAGCAGCGGGAGAGCGGGGGTAACCACCGGGGAGCTGTTTTTT. Translation gives CASSGRAGVTTGELFF. This rearrangement joins TRBV5-1 to TRBJ2-2; 8 bases agree with TRBD2. Unmatched junction bases numbered 9, after V lost 4 bases and J lost 4 bases. Per the germline V gene, CDR1 is SGHRS and CDR2 is YFSETQ. The CDR3 runs 16 residues.

This clonotype has a count of ten or more. The chain has TRBV20-1 and TRBJ1-1; TRBD1 matches 11 bases. The CDR3 spans 13 residues. V trimming: 6 bases; J trimming: 11 bases; junction bases outside the gene matches: 11. CDR1 DFQATT and CDR2 SNEGSKA come from the germline V gene (reference sequence). CDR3 in DNA: TGCAGTGCATATACTGGACAGGGGGCGTGGGCTTTCTTT. It yields the protein CSAYTGQGAWAFF.

This clonotype was observed many times. The CDR3 coding sequence is TGCAGCGTGCCCAGGGGAGGATGGGCCGGGGAGCTGTTTTTT. It is translated as CSVPRGGWAGELFF. The chain joins TRBV29-1 to TRBJ2-2; D may correspond to TRBD1 or TRBD2 (6 bases each). This CDR3 is built from 14 residues. The V gene's germline CDR1 is SQVTM and CDR2 ANQGSEA. The V and J ends lost 6 bases and 6 bases respectively, with 17 bases between them.

Many counts were recorded for this clonotype. The rearrangement links TRBV10-2 to TRBJ1-1, with TRBD1 as a possible D gene (5 bases). Germline loops: CDR1 WSHSY, CDR2 SAAADI. The CDR3 has 14 residues. With 3 bases removed from V and 4 bases from J, the gap between germline ends came to 12 bases. The CDR3 coding sequence is TGCGCCAGCAGTGAAGGAGGGGATCGCACTGAAGCTTTCTTT. Protein sequence: CASSEGGDRTEAFF.

The table lists this clonotype with many counts. The chain uses TRBV10-3 and TRBJ1-5; D not certain. V dropped 3 bases and J dropped 6 bases, with 21 bases sitting between them. CDR1 and CDR2 from the germline V gene are ENHRY and SYGVKD. This CDR3 is 17 amino acids long. The CDR3: CAISDPGSEGYGQPQHF. As DNA, the CDR3 is TGTGCCATCAGTGACCCTGGTTCTGAGGGTTACGGTCAGCCCCAGCATTTT.

This clonotype came up many times. The chain links TRBV5-6 to TRBJ1-6, with unresolved D. Per germline, CDR1 SGHDT and CDR2 YYEEEE. The CDR3 totals 15 residues. V dropped 3 bases and J dropped 8 bases, with 15 bases sitting between them. The CDR3 coding sequence is TGTGCCAGCAGCTCGCGTTCCCCCGGAGATTCACCCCTCCACTTT. Translating it yields CASSSRSPGDSPLHF.

This clonotype has a count of ten or more. The chain employs TRBV7-2 and TRBJ2-1; TRBD1 agrees at 11 bases. The V gene's germline CDR1 is SGHTA and CDR2 FQGNSA. The CDR3 has 16 residues. Losses at the gene ends were 4 bases for V and 7 bases for J; bases not matched to a gene: 9. CDR3 bases: TGTGCCAGCAGCTCCGCCGGGACAGGGGGTCCGAATGAGCAGTTCTTC. Amino acid sequence: CASSSAGTGGPNEQFF.

Many counts were recorded for this clonotype. This sequence joins TRBV6-1 and TRBJ2-1; no reliable D call. The length of the CDR3 is 16 residues. V was pared by 1 base and J by 8 bases, with 18 bases between. Looked up from germline, CDR1 is MNHNS and CDR2 is SASEGT. CDR3 residues: CASSEVPLRSKHEQFF. The CDR3 region has the DNA TGTGCCAGCAGTGAAGTTCCCCTTCGCTCTAAGCATGAGCAGTTCTTC.

A few counts support this clonotype. J is TRBJ1-2 and V is TRBV20-1, with 9 bases matching TRBD1. Looked up from germline, CDR1 is DFQATT and CDR2 is SNEGSKA (reference sequence). The junction had 4 bases not matched to a gene; V was cut back by 6 bases and J by 2 bases. CDR3 length: 13 residues. The chain's CDR3 is CSARGQGNYGYTF. The CDR3 DNA reads TGCAGTGCCCGGGGACAGGGAAACTATGGCTACACCTTC.

Ten or more counts support this clonotype. The chain combines TRBV3-1 with TRBJ2-3; TRBD2 agrees at 14 bases. This CDR3 spans 19 amino acids. The junction had 10 bases not matched to a gene; V was cut back by 5 bases and J by 0 bases. Per germline, CDR1 LGHDT and CDR2 YNNKEL (reference sequence). CDR3 region: CASSYGLAGGSTSTDTQYF. The CDR3 nucleotides read TGTGCCAGCAGCTACGGACTAGCGGGGGGCTCGACTAGCACAGATACGCAGTATTTT.

This clonotype has at least ten counts. The chain has TRBV6-2 or TRBV6-3 and TRBJ2-5, with TRBD2 matching over 10 bases. The CDR3 length is 16 residues. Losses at the gene ends were 5 bases for V and 2 bases for J; bases not matched to a gene: 8. Per germline, CDR1 MNHEY and CDR2 SVGEGT. The CDR3 region has the DNA TGTGCCAGCAGTAAACCAGGAGCGGGGGGGCAAGAGACCCAGTACTTC. Its translation: CASSKPGAGGQETQYF.

As regards this clonotype: The junction and the germline gene differ at one end; a read error may be behind it. This chain links TRBV7-3 with TRBJ2-6; D call uncertain. Germline V gene sequence: CDR1 SGHTA, CDR2 FQGTGA. CDR3 length: 17 residues. CDR3 sequence reads: CACSLLGSASGANVLTF. In DNA form, the CDR3 reads TGTGCCTGCAGCTTACTGGGGTCGGCATCTGGGGCCAACGTCCTGACTTTC.

This clonotype was recorded many times. This rearrangement joins TRBV7-2 to TRBJ2-2; 9 bases match TRBD1. CDR1 is SGHTA, CDR2 FQGNSA, per germline. There are 15 residues in the CDR3. V was clipped by 3 bases and J by 6 bases; unmatched bases: 5. CDR3: CASSLAGQGSGELFF. DNA of the CDR3: TGTGCCAGCAGCTTGGCCGGACAGGGGTCCGGGGAGCTGTTTTTT.

At least ten counts were recorded for this clonotype. The V gene is TRBV29-1, the J gene TRBJ2-4; 9 nucleotides agree with TRBD1. After removal of 3 bases from V and 6 bases from J, the junction contained 3 bases not matched to a gene. Per the germline V gene, CDR1 is SQVTM and CDR2 is ANQGSEA. The CDR3 is made up of 13 amino acids. Here the CDR3 DNA reads TGCAGCGTTGACGCGGGACAGGGAAACATTCAGTACTTC. It codes for CSVDAGQGNIQYF.

This clonotype showed up many times. V gene TRBV3-1 combines with J gene TRBJ1-2; no firm D call. Germline CDR1 LGHDT, CDR2 YNNKEL (reference sequence). CDR3 length equals 13 residues. Trimming removed 1 base at V and 6 bases at J, with 9 bases between. The CDR3 here is CASSQGRWDGYTF. The CDR3 nucleotides read TGTGCCAGCAGCCAAGGTCGATGGGATGGCTACACCTTC. The full variable domain, completed using reference TRBV3-1 and TRBJ1-2, is DTAVSQTPKYLVTQMGNDKSIKCEQNLGHDTMYWYKQDSKKFLKIMFSYNNKELIINETVPNRFSPKSPDKAHLNLHINSLELGDSAVYFCASSQGRWDGYTFGSGTRLTVV.

With regard to this clonotype: A much larger clone sits a single nucleotide away, making a read error possible. The rearrangement links TRBV4-3 to TRBJ1-5; D is unresolved. V was trimmed by 3 bases and J by 2 bases, leaving 17 bases between them. CDR3 size: 17 residues. The germline gives CDR1 LGHNA, CDR2 YSLEER. This CDR3 is CASSQRWWGEGNQPQHF. In DNA form, the CDR3 reads TGCGCCAGCAGCCAGCGATGGTGGGGAGAGGGCAATCAGCCCCAGCATTTT.